This T cell receptor (beta chain) was obtained from a study of blood T cell repertoires in COVID-19. Background on the study: There were acute and convalescent COVID-19 samples, and they came from the United States, Italy and Spain. The cDNA or gDNA used as material had been derived from T cells, B-cell-depleted T cells, or PBMCs.

The table lists this clone with a count of one. Repertoires were generated with immunoSEQ multiplex PCR, while TCRdb's copy carries only in-frame clones and drops some. The sample carries around 130,000 clones, about 88% recorded once. The CDR3 is made up of 15 amino acids. V was trimmed by 3 bases and J by 4 bases, leaving 12 bases between them. CDR1 and CDR2 from the germline V gene are LGHDT and YNNKEL (reference sequence). Enrollment of patients from Seattle took place during active infection, with longitudinal follow-up. The genes are TRBV3-1 (or the pseudogene TRBV3-2) and TRBJ2-2, with D possibly being TRBD2 (6 bases). The origin of this receptor is a man in his fifties or sixties with COVID-19, enrolled during active disease. Sequencing was done on a sample of peripheral blood. The CDR3 is CASSHLAELTGELFF. The CDR3 coding sequence is TGTGCCAGCAGCCATTTAGCGGAGCTCACCGGGGAGCTGTTTTTT.